Here is one T cell receptor (beta chain) with its context. Its binding antigen is unknown. The junction and the germline gene differ at one end; a read error may be behind it. The entry originates in a study of OX40 agonist ivuxolimab in advanced cancers. Notes on the research overall: Ivuxolimab was an agonistic, fully human IgG2 monoclonal antibody directed against OX40 (CD134), a costimulatory receptor. Intravenous ivuxolimab was administered to patients every 2 weeks at six dose levels: 0.01, 0.1, 0.3, 1.5, 3 and 10 mg/kg. Among the roughly 54 dose-escalation patients, about 20 had hepatocellular carcinoma, around 15 melanoma, 9 renal cell carcinoma and 9 head and neck cancer. A male proportion of nearly 85% and a mean age of about 60 years, ranging from roughly 23 to 79, were recorded for the dose-escalation cohort. Prior anti-PD-1, anti-PD-L1 or anti-CTLA-4 therapy was permitted, and 40% of dose-escalation patients had received checkpoint inhibitors. Three dose-escalation patients achieved partial responses, one with hepatocellular carcinoma and two with cutaneous melanoma. Peripheral TCRbeta sequencing aimed to test whether ivuxolimab altered TCR sequence diversity and caused clonal T-cell expansion. The paper reports the monotherapy dose-escalation portion (N ≈ 52 patients) of the phase I ivuxolimab trial. General findings and caveats noted by the study authors: Low levels of normalized T-cell clonal expansion were also seen in some patients who did not respond. After ivuxolimab, expanded clones were on average more numerous among CD8+ T cells than among CD4+ T cells. The antigen specificity of the clonally expanded peripheral T cells was not determined. In the 0.1-3.0 mg/kg groups, partial responders were among the patients with the lowest normalized peripheral clonal expansion, particularly in CD8+ T cells. Clonal expansion of both CD4+ and CD8+ blood T cells was observed from baseline to week 6 at doses 0.1 to 3.0 mg/kg.

The trial excluded patients who had a history of autoimmune disease or were on systemic immunosuppression. Peripheral blood for TCR sequencing was collected from all dose cohorts at baseline, on cycle 4 day 1, and on cycle 7 day 1. Samples were obtained from an open-label, multicenter, first-in-human phase I dose-escalation trial of ivuxolimab. The trial enrolled adults with locally advanced or metastatic head and neck squamous cell, hepatocellular, melanoma or renal cell carcinoma. Before TCR sequencing, CD4+ T cells and CD8+ T cells from peripheral blood were sorted into separate populations. CDR1 and CDR2, looked up from the germline V gene (reference sequence), are SEHNR and FQNEAQ. The cysteine opens and the phenylalanine closes a CDR3 of 15 amino acids. The read is trimmed to its CDR3 DNA, 45 bases read in frame from base 1. For sequencing of the TCRbeta CDR3 region, genomic DNA was extracted from the sorted cells. The immunoSEQ Assay was used to sequence the TCRbeta CDR3 regions. Sourced from immuneACCESS, this table was stored by TCRdb with only in-frame sequences that have V and J called. A share of the clones is absent; for the studies checked, an unresolved V gene accounts for under half, and the remainder has no known explanation. In this sample the table shows around 50,000 clones, about 87% of which occur a single time. Of the sample, around 1.8% falls within the top ten clones.

This sequence uses TRBV7-9 and TRBJ1-2; TRBD1 could be the D gene, as 6 bases match. The TCR originated in an adult with an advanced solid tumor such as melanoma, head and neck, liver or kidney cancer. Sequencing was performed on CD4+ or CD8+ T cells sorted from blood, taken in a trial of the OX40 agonist ivuxolimab. The CDR3 sequence is CAGSPGQRTNYGYTF. The DNA reads as follows: TGTGCCGGCAGCCCAGGACAGCGTACTAACTATGGCTACACCTTC. Supplemented by the reference TRBV7-9 and TRBJ1-2 proteins around the CDR3, the complete variable domain is DTGVSQNPRHKITKRGQNVTFRCDPISEHNRLYWYRQTLGQGPEFLTYFQNEAQLEKSRLLSDRFSAERPKGSFSTLEIQRTEQGDSAMYLCAGSPGQRTNYGYTFGSGTRLTVV.